Listed here are 5 T cell receptor beta chains from one sample, sequenced in a study of tumor and adjacent non-tumor tissue in lung cancer. Three rounds of nested PCR, following a modified ARM-PCR protocol, produced the TCRbeta library. TCRdb reanalysed the multiplex PCR reads using MiXCR and keeps one entry per CDR3 protein. The sample has approximately 150,000 distinct CDR3 sequences, roughly 70% seen once; the top ten hold around a sixth. No cell sorting was done before RNA was extracted from the tissue. Sequences were obtained from lung tumor tissue. Receptors were obtained from a man in his 60s with small cell lung cancer.

Remarks on this clonotype: A read error may explain this, as a much larger clone is one base away. The V and J genes are TRBV20-1 and TRBJ1-4; D gene unclear. The CDR3 is made up of 13 amino acids. Per germline, CDR1 DFQATT and CDR2 SNEGSKA (reference sequence). Trimming cost V 1 base and J 5 bases, with 8 bases left between them. Written as DNA, the CDR3 is TGCAGTGCTAGAGGTTTGGAAAATGAAAAACTGTTTTTT. Amino acids: CSARGLENEKLFF.

This clonotype was seen ten or more times. The rearrangement joins TRBV11-2 to TRBJ2-7; D assignment may be TRBD1 or TRBD2 (5 bases each). There are 15 residues in the CDR3. Trimming pared 0 bases from V and 5 bases from J, leaving 14 bases between. Germline CDR1 and CDR2: SGHAT and FQNNGV. As DNA, the CDR3 is TGTGCCAGCAGCTTAGAGGGGACGGGGTACGACGAGCAGTACTTC. It translates to CASSLEGTGYDEQYF.

This clonotype was picked up one time. The chain joins TRBV20-1 to TRBJ2-5, with TRBD2 matching 11 bases. After removal of 1 base from V and 10 bases from J, the junction contained 11 bases not matched to a gene. Germline CDR1 DFQATT, CDR2 SNEGSKA (reference sequence). CDR3 length: 15 residues. CDR3 nucleotides: TGCAGTGCTAGAGGGGGACTAGCGGACAAGAGGAACCAGTACTTC. This encodes CSARGGLADKRNQYF.

To note about this clonotype: A read error may be the cause here, since a much bigger clone is one base away. V gene TRBV6-1 combines with J gene TRBJ1-3; D is unclear. This CDR3 comprises 16 residues. Germline V gives CDR1 MNHNS, CDR2 SASEGT. Trimming cost V 5 bases and J 2 bases, with 16 bases left between them. For the CDR3, the DNA is TGTGCCAGCAGTCGGAGAGCGGATCACGCTGGAAACACCATATATTTT. Amino acid sequence: CASSRRADHAGNTIYF.

This clonotype came up a few times. This rearrangement joins TRBV4-1 to TRBJ1-6, with 9 bases identical to TRBD1. Germline V CDR1 and CDR2: MGHRA, YSYEKL. V shed 2 bases, J shed 9 bases, and the junction held 14 bases outside the gene matches. This CDR3 contains 18 residues. CDR3 amino acids: CASSQQVPGQGRASPLHF. In DNA form, the CDR3 reads TGCGCCAGCAGCCAACAAGTCCCGGGACAGGGTAGAGCTTCACCCCTCCACTTT.